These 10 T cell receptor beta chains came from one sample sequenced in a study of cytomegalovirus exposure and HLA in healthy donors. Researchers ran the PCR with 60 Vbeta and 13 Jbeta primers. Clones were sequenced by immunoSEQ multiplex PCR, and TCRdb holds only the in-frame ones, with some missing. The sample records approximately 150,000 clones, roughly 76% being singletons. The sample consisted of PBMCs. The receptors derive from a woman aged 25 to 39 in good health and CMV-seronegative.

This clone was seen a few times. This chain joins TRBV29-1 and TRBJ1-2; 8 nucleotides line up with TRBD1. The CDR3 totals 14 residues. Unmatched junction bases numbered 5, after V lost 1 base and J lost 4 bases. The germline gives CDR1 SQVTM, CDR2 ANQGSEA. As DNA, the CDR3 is TGCAGCGTTGAAGTTACGGACAGGGTCTATGGCTACACCTTC. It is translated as CSVEVTDRVYGYTF.

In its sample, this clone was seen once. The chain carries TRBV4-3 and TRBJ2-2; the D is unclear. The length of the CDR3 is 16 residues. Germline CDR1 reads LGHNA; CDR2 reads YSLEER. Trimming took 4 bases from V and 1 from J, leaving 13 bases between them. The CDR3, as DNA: TGCGCCAGCAGCCTTAACACCCACAGGAACACCGGGGAGCTGTTTTTT. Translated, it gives CASSLNTHRNTGELFF.

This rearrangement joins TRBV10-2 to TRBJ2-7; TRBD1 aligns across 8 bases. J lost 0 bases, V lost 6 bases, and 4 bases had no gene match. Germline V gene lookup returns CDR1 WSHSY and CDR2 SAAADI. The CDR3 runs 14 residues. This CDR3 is CASRPQGASYEQYF. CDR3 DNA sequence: TGCGCCAGCAGGCCCCAGGGGGCCTCCTACGAGCAGTACTTC.

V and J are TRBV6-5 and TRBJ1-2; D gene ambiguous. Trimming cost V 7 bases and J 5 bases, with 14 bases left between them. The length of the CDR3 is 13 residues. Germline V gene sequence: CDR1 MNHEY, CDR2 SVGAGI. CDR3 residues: CASTTTGGYGYTF. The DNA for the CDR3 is TGTGCCAGCACTACCACGGGAGGTTATGGCTACACCTTC.

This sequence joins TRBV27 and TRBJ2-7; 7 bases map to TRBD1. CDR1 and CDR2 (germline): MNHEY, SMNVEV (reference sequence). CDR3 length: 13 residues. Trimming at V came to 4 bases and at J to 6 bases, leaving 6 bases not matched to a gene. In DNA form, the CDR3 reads TGTGCCAGCAGTTATGCAGGGGGATCCGAGCAGTACTTC. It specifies CASSYAGGSEQYF.

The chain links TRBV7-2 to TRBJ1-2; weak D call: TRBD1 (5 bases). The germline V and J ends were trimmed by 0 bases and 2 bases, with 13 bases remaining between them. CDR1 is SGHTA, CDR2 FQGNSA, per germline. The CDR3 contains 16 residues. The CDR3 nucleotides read TGTGCCAGCAGCTTAGCTGGTTTGACAGCCAACTATGGCTACACCTTC. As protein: CASSLAGLTANYGYTF.

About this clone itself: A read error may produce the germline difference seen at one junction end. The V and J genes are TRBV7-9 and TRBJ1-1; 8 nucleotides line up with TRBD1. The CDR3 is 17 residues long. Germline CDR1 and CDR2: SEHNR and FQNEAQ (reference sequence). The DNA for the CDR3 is TGTTCCAGCAGCTTAGCGCTCTTAGGACAGGGGAACACTGAAGCTTTCTTT. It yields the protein CSSSLALLGQGNTEAFF.

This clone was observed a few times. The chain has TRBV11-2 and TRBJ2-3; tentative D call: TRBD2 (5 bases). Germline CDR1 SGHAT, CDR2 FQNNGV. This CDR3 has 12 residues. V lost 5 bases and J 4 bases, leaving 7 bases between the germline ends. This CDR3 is CASSASSDTQYF. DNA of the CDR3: TGTGCCAGCAGCGCTAGCTCAGATACGCAGTATTTT.

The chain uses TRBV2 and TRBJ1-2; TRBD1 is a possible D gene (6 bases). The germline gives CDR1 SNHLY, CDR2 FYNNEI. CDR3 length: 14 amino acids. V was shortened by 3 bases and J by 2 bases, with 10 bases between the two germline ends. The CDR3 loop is CASSDRTANYGYTF. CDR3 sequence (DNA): TGTGCCAGCAGTGATAGGACAGCCAACTATGGCTACACCTTC.

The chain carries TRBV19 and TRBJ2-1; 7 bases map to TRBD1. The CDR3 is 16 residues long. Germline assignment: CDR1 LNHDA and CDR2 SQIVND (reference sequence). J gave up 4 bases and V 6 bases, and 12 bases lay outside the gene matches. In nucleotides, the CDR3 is TGTGCCAGTAGCAAACTGCACAGGGGTGGTTACAATGAGCAGTTCTTC. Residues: CASSKLHRGGYNEQFF.